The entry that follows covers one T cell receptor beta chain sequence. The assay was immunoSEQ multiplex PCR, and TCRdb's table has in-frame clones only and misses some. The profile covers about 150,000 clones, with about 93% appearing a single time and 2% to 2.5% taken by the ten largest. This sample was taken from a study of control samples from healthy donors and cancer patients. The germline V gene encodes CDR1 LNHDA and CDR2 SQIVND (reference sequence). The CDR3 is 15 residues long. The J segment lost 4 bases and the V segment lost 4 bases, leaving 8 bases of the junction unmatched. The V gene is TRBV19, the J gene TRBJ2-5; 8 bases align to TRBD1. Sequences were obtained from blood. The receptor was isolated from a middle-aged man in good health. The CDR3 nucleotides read TGTGCCAGTAGTACCGGACAGGGAGGAGGAGAGACCCAGTACTTC. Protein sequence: CASSTGQGGGETQYF.